The 14 T cell receptor beta chains given below trace back to one sample, sequenced in a study of blood T cell repertoires in COVID-19. Method: immunoSEQ multiplex PCR; TCRdb's copy keeps in-frame clones and lacks some. This sample carries over 350,000 clones, roughly 89% of them seen once, and the ten largest clones take more than 1.4%. Sequenced: peripheral blood. These receptor sequences come from a young woman with active or convalescent COVID-19.

J is TRBJ1-2 and V is TRBV25-1; D is undetermined. Germline loops: CDR1 MGHDK, CDR2 SYGVNS. CDR3 length: 12 amino acids. The germline V and J ends were trimmed by 2 bases and 4 bases, with 5 bases remaining between them. Here the CDR3 DNA reads TGTGCCAGCAGTGAAACAAGCTATGGCTACACCTTC. Translation: CASSETSYGYTF.

The rearrangement uses TRBV5-8 and TRBJ1-3; D is unresolved. This CDR3 spans 16 amino acids. Germline loops: CDR1 SGHTS, CDR2 YDEGEE. Between the trimmed V and J ends, which lost 0 bases and 0 bases, there was a span of 10 bases. CDR3 loop: CASSLGRLFSGNTIYF. The CDR3, as DNA: TGTGCCAGCAGCTTGGGCCGACTCTTCTCTGGAAACACCATATATTTT. Full variable domain (outside the CDR3, taken from reference TRBV5-8 and TRBJ1-3): EAGVTQSPTHLIKTRGQQATLRCSPISGHTSVYWYQQALGLGLQFLLWYDEGEERNRGNFPPRFSGRQFPNYSSELNVNALELEDSALYLCASSLGRLFSGNTIYFGEGSWLTVV.

The chain joins TRBV6-5 to TRBJ1-6; the D gene is possibly TRBD1 (5 bases). CDR1 MNHEY and CDR2 SVGAGI come from the germline V gene. Trimming left V 4 bases short and J 10 bases short, with 20 bases between. The CDR3 is made up of 16 amino acids. The CDR3 DNA reads as TGTGCCAGCAGTTTCAGATTAGACATCGGGGGGTCACCCCTCCACTTT. Translated: CASSFRLDIGGSPLHF.

Worth noting for this clone: This specimen includes other DNA sequences encoding the same CDR3. V usage is TRBV30 and J usage is TRBJ2-7, with D possibly being TRBD2 (6 bases). CDR1 and CDR2 (germline): GTSNPN, SVGIG (reference sequence). The CDR3 has 12 residues. Trimming cost V 0 bases and J 4 bases, with 7 bases left between them. This CDR3 is CAWSVRGYEQYF. The CDR3 coding sequence is TGTGCCTGGAGTGTACGGGGGTACGAGCAGTACTTC.

The chain has TRBV29-1 and TRBJ1-2; 10 bases match TRBD1. V was pared by 6 bases and J by 7 bases, with 11 bases of the junction left unmatched. The CDR3 loop spans 14 amino acids. Germline lookup yields CDR1 SQVTM and CDR2 ANQGSEA. The CDR3 DNA is TGCAGCGTACCCCAGACAGGGGGCGCGGGTGGCTACACCTTC. Its translation is CSVPQTGGAGGYTF. The complete variable domain, with remaining parts taken from reference TRBV29-1 and TRBJ1-2, reads SAVISQKPSRDICQRGTSLTIQCQVDSQVTMMFWYRQQPGQSLTLIATANQGSEATYESGFVIDKFPISRPNLTFSTLTVSNMSPEDSSIYLCSVPQTGGAGGYTFGSGTRLTVV.

This chain links TRBV9 with TRBJ1-2; no reliable D call. The V gene's germline CDR1 is SGDLS and CDR2 YYNGEE. V shed 4 bases and J shed 6 bases, with 7 bases lying between them. The CDR3 is 11 residues long. CDR3 sequence reads: CASSPLDGYTF. CDR3 nucleotide sequence: TGTGCCAGCAGCCCGTTAGATGGCTACACCTTC.

This sequence joins TRBV2 and TRBJ1-6; D might be TRBD1 (5 bases). This CDR3 has 16 residues. Trimming took off 11 bases at V and 5 bases at J, with 22 bases between the two ends. Germline-derived CDR1 and CDR2 are SNHLY and FYNNEI. CDR3 nucleotide sequence: TGTGCCTCCATGATTGGGGGGATTTCGAATAATTCACCCCTCCACTTT. Translating gives CASMIGGISNNSPLHF.

The V call is TRBV6-6, the J call TRBJ2-1; TRBD1 agrees at 11 bases. From germline, CDR1 is MNHNY and CDR2 SVGAGI (reference sequence). This CDR3 is built from 16 residues. V trimming: 5 bases; J trimming: 6 bases; junction bases outside the gene matches: 9. The CDR3 spells CASSRETGTGGNEQFF. DNA of the CDR3: TGTGCCAGCAGTAGAGAGACCGGGACAGGGGGCAATGAGCAGTTCTTC.

The chain has TRBV6-1 and TRBJ1-1, with a possible D match to TRBD1 (5 bases). Deletions cut 4 bases from V and 0 bases from J, with 18 bases between. Germline values: CDR1 MNHNS, CDR2 SASEGT. The CDR3 is 17 residues long. The DNA of the CDR3 is TGTGCCAGCAGTGCCAGGGCCCTTCAGACATTGAACACTGAAGCTTTCTTT. Protein product: CASSARALQTLNTEAFF.

J is TRBJ1-3 and V is TRBV2; D gene ambiguous. With 5 bases removed from V and 3 bases from J, the gap between germline ends came to 11 bases. There are 14 residues in the CDR3. Germline loops: CDR1 SNHLY, CDR2 FYNNEI. The CDR3 DNA sequence: TGTGCCAGCAGTACGTCTACTTATGGAAACACCATATATTTT. The encoded protein is CASSTSTYGNTIYF.

The chain has TRBV3-1 (or the pseudogene TRBV3-2) and TRBJ1-6, with TRBD1 matching over 9 bases. Trimming took 0 bases from V and 4 from J; bases not matched to a gene: 7. This CDR3 has 18 amino acids. Germline assignment: CDR1 LGHDT and CDR2 YNNKEL (reference sequence). In DNA form, the CDR3 reads TGTGCCAGCAGCCAAGATATGGGACAGGGAGGTTATAATTCACCCCTCCACTTT. It specifies CASSQDMGQGGYNSPLHF.

The chain uses TRBV6-4 and TRBJ2-2; TRBD2 is a possible D gene (5 bases). V gave up 0 bases and J gave up 2 bases, with 10 bases separating them. The germline V gene has CDR1 MRHNA and CDR2 SNTAGT. The CDR3 loop spans 16 amino acids. The CDR3 DNA follows: TGTGCCAGCAGTGACTCATCTAGCCGCAACACCGGGGAGCTGTTTTTT. Translation gives CASSDSSSRNTGELFF.

The chain couples TRBV19 to TRBJ1-5, with D unclear. This CDR3 contains 12 residues. The germline V and J ends were trimmed by 4 bases and 5 bases, with 6 bases remaining between them. Germline lookup yields CDR1 LNHDA and CDR2 SQIVND (reference sequence). CDR3 DNA: TGTGCCAGTAGTAATGCAGATCAGCCCCAGCATTTT. Translation gives CASSNADQPQHF. Looking up the rest from reference TRBV19 and TRBJ1-5 gives the full variable domain: DGGITQSPKYLFRKEGQNVTLSCEQNLNHDAMYWYRQDPGQGLRLIYYSQIVNDFQKGDIAEGYSVSREKKESFPLTVTSAQKNPTAFYLCASSNADQPQHFGDGTRLSIL.

The chain joins TRBV6-2 or TRBV6-3 to TRBJ2-1, with D unresolved. There are 15 residues in the CDR3. Germline CDR1 and CDR2: MNHEY and SVGEGT. V was clipped by 6 bases and J by 0 bases, with 12 bases between them. CDR3 residues: CASSRVRSSYNEQFF. The CDR3 bases are TGTGCCAGCAGCCGCGTGCGGAGCTCCTACAATGAGCAGTTCTTC.